Sequencing of this T cell receptor beta chain was carried out in a study of T-cell reconstitution after alpha-beta-depleted transplantation in children. The TCRbeta library incorporated unique molecular identifiers. TCRdb re-called the PCR reads with MiXCR, one entry per CDR3 protein. The sample has some 550,000 distinct CDR3 sequences; around 16% are singletons. Germline V lookup: CDR1 SGHTS, CDR2 YDEGEE. V lost 0 bases and J lost 4, with 8 bases in between. The CDR3 has 14 amino acids. The sequence derives from a human donor who donated a stem cell graft to a child with acute lymphoblastic leukemia. The sample in question was PBMCs from the stem cell graft donor, obtained from the stem cell graft. The chain recombines TRBV5-8 with TRBJ1-5; D is unclear. Here the CDR3 DNA reads TGTGCCAGCAGCTTGGTAGTTCGAAATCAGCCCCAGCATTTT. Translation gives CASSLVVRNQPQHF.